The 30 T cell receptor beta chains below come from one sample, sequenced in a study of graft-versus-host responses after intestinal transplantation. No antigen has been assigned to these receptors. Data came from immunoSEQ multiplex PCR; TCRdb stores just in-frame clones and leaves some out. The table has 85,000 to 100,000 clones, roughly 90% seen once. Sequenced material: unstimulated CD8+ T cells sorted from spleen or lymph node cells, taken before transplant. These receptors originate from a human donor who was the organ donor for an intestinal transplant.

The chain combines TRBV9 with TRBJ2-3; 12 bases agree with TRBD2. Germline V CDR1 and CDR2: SGDLS, YYNGEE. This CDR3 comprises 16 residues. J gave up 4 bases and V 3 bases, and 6 bases lay outside the gene matches. The CDR3 region is CASSALTSGSADTQYF. The CDR3 DNA sequence: TGTGCCAGCAGCGCCCTGACTAGCGGGAGCGCAGATACGCAGTATTTT.

This sequence joins TRBV11-3 and TRBJ2-3; 9 bases map to TRBD2. V shed 2 bases and J 5 bases; nucleotides not matched to a gene: 14. The CDR3 has 18 amino acids. Per the germline V gene, CDR1 is SGHNT and CDR2 is YENEEA. Here the CDR3 DNA reads TGTGCCAGCAGCTTACCCCCGGAGATAGCGGGGGCGGTAGATACGCAGTATTTT. Translating gives CASSLPPEIAGAVDTQYF.

This clone was seen more than once but under ten times. The V call is TRBV7-9, the J call TRBJ2-7; 8 bases are shared with TRBD2. The CDR3 sequence is 14 residues long. The V gene end was trimmed by 5 bases and the J gene end by 3 bases; junction bases not matched to a gene: 6. The germline V gene has CDR1 SEHNR and CDR2 FQNEAQ (reference sequence). CDR3 amino acids: CASSPLAGHYEQYF. The CDR3 region has the DNA TGTGCCAGCAGCCCGTTAGCGGGGCACTACGAGCAGTACTTC.

The chain carries TRBV27 and TRBJ2-7, with TRBD1 matching 10 bases. The CDR3 totals 16 residues. Germline loops: CDR1 MNHEY, CDR2 SMNVEV (reference sequence). V lost 3 bases to trimming and J lost 3 bases; unmatched junction nucleotides: 8. This CDR3 is CASSLGGGTGVYEQYF. CDR3 in DNA: TGTGCCAGCAGTTTGGGTGGGGGGACAGGGGTCTACGAGCAGTACTTC.

This sequence joins TRBV7-9 and TRBJ1-2; 10 positions agree with TRBD1. J was trimmed by 3 bases and V by 6 bases; bases with no gene match: 4. Germline V gene lookup returns CDR1 SEHNR and CDR2 FQNEAQ (reference sequence). The CDR3 runs to 14 residues. The CDR3 nucleotides are TGTGCCAGCAGGCCGACAGGGGGCGACTATGGCTACACCTTC. Protein product: CASRPTGGDYGYTF.

V is TRBV29-1 and J is TRBJ1-2, with D unclear. The length of the CDR3 is 12 residues. Germline V lookup: CDR1 SQVTM, CDR2 ANQGSEA. The ends were cut back, 8 bases at V and 8 bases at J, with 18 bases in the middle. CDR3 protein: CSPELVEVGYTF. The CDR3 DNA sequence: TGCAGCCCTGAGTTAGTTGAGGTCGGCTACACCTTC. The variable domain in full, completed from reference TRBV29-1 and TRBJ1-2, reads SAVISQKPSRDICQRGTSLTIQCQVDSQVTMMFWYRQQPGQSLTLIATANQGSEATYESGFVIDKFPISRPNLTFSTLTVSNMSPEDSSIYLCSPELVEVGYTFGSGTRLTVV.

The gene calls are TRBV13 and TRBJ2-7; TRBD1 might be the D (5 bases). Trimming stripped 7 bases from V and 0 bases from J, with 16 bases between. Per the germline V gene, CDR1 is PRHDT and CDR2 is FYEKMQ (reference sequence). The CDR3 totals 15 residues. The CDR3 sequence is CASTAVRDSSYEQYF. In nucleotides, the CDR3 is TGTGCCAGCACCGCCGTCCGTGACAGCTCCTACGAGCAGTACTTC.

This sequence joins TRBV5-4 and TRBJ1-2; 8 bases line up with TRBD1. V lost 1 base and J lost 4; bases outside the gene matches: 6. Looked up from germline, CDR1 is SGHNT and CDR2 is YYREEE (reference sequence). The CDR3 contains 15 residues. The CDR3, as DNA: TGTGCCAGCAGCTTGCCGGGGGACAGGCTCTATGGCTACACCTTC. It yields the protein CASSLPGDRLYGYTF. The variable domain in full, completed from reference TRBV5-4 and TRBJ1-2, reads ETGVTQSPTHLIKTRGQQVTLRCSSQSGHNTVSWYQQALGQGPQFIFQYYREEENGRGNFPPRFSGLQFPNYSSELNVNALELDDSALYLCASSLPGDRLYGYTFGSGTRLTVV.

The gene calls are TRBV15 and TRBJ1-1; TRBD1 agrees at 7 bases. There are 14 residues in the CDR3. Looked up from germline, CDR1 is LNHNV and CDR2 is YYDKDF (reference sequence). Unmatched junction bases numbered 6, after V lost 0 bases and J lost 8 bases. This CDR3 reads CATSRDYGQDEAFF. Here the CDR3 DNA reads TGTGCCACCAGCAGAGACTACGGACAGGACGAAGCTTTCTTT. The variable domain in full, completed from reference TRBV15 and TRBJ1-1, reads DAMVIQNPRYQVTQFGKPVTLSCSQTLNHNVMYWYQQKSSQAPKLLFHYYDKDFNNEADTPDNFQSRRPNTSFCFLDIRSPGLGDTAMYLCATSRDYGQDEAFFGQGTRLTVV.

The chain links TRBV21-1 to TRBJ1-1; TRBD1 is the table's D call, not checked against the DNA. TRBV21-1 is a pseudogene locus. The CDR3 has 15 residues. In DNA, the CDR3 is TGTGCCAGCAGTATTGGGGACAGGGTGAACACTGAAGCTTTCTTT. This encodes CASSIGDRVNTEAFF.

Turning to this clone: Other nucleotide sequences in the sample specify the same CDR3. The chain has TRBV6-1 and TRBJ1-5; 8 nucleotides match TRBD1. The CDR3 runs to 15 residues. From germline, CDR1 is MNHNS and CDR2 SASEGT. Germline trimming cut 1 base from V and 4 bases from J; bases unmatched to any gene: 3. The DNA of the CDR3 is TGTGCCAGCAGTGAAGATCGGACAGGGAATCAGCCCCAGCATTTT. Encoded protein: CASSEDRTGNQPQHF.

The rearrangement links TRBV7-9 to TRBJ1-1; D is unclear. The germline V and J ends were trimmed by 5 bases and 8 bases, with 12 bases remaining between them. Looked up from germline, CDR1 is SEHNR and CDR2 is FQNEAQ (reference sequence). The CDR3 extends over 12 amino acids. CDR3 nucleotides: TGTGCCAGCAGCCCGTGGGAGGGAGAAGCTTTCTTT. Its translation is CASSPWEGEAFF.

The J gene is TRBJ2-7, the V gene TRBV11-2; D might be TRBD2 (5 bases). CDR3 length equals 14 residues. Trimming stripped 11 bases from V and 7 bases from J, with 24 bases between. Germline loops: CDR1 SGHAT, CDR2 FQNNGV. The CDR3 loop is CAAQDLETRGEQYF. CDR3 nucleotide sequence: TGTGCCGCCCAAGATCTGGAGACCCGGGGAGAGCAGTACTTC.

This rearrangement joins TRBV19 to TRBJ1-5; D is perhaps TRBD1 (6 bases). Germline CDR1 LNHDA, CDR2 SQIVND (reference sequence). V lost 2 bases, J lost 2 bases, and 10 bases lay in between. CDR3 length: 15 residues. This CDR3 is CASSITGFGNQPQHF. CDR3 bases: TGTGCCAGTAGTATAACAGGGTTCGGCAATCAGCCCCAGCATTTT.

V is TRBV4-2 and J is TRBJ2-7, with 9 nucleotides matching TRBD2. J was trimmed by 5 bases and V by 1 base; bases with no gene match: 9. The CDR3 is 16 residues long. CDR1 and CDR2 from the germline V gene are LGHNA and YNFKEQ. CDR3: CASSQAGGRGNNEQYF. CDR3 in DNA: TGTGCCAGCAGCCAAGCGGGCGGGAGGGGTAATAACGAGCAGTACTTC.

The genes are TRBV9 and TRBJ2-1, with 7 bases fitting TRBD2. This CDR3 is 15 amino acids long. The J segment lost 0 bases and the V segment lost 0 bases, leaving 0 bases of the junction unmatched. Germline CDR1 is SGDLS and CDR2 is YYNGEE. In DNA form, the CDR3 reads TGTGCCAGCAGCGTAGCGGGAGGCTCCTACAATGAGCAGTTCTTC. Translating gives CASSVAGGSYNEQFF. The whole variable domain, remainder taken from reference TRBV9 and TRBJ2-1, is DSGVTQTPKHLITATGQRVTLRCSPRSGDLSVYWYQQSLDQGLQFLIQYYNGEERAKGNILERFSAQQFPDLHSELNLSSLELGDSALYFCASSVAGGSYNEQFFGPGTRLTVL.

The CDR3 nucleotides read TGTGCCAGCAGTGAATCTCTTTTTGCGGGGGGGGCCAATGAGCAGTTCTTC. It translates to CASSESLFAGGANEQFF. The V call is TRBV25-1, the J call TRBJ2-1, with TRBD2 matching over 9 bases. CDR1 and CDR2 from the germline V gene are MGHDK and SYGVNS. V lost 1 base, J lost 6 bases, and 10 bases stayed unmatched. This CDR3 is built from 17 residues.

The chain couples TRBV4-1 to TRBJ2-7, with 7 bases lining up with TRBD2. The CDR3 totals 15 residues. V shed 3 bases and J 5 bases; nucleotides not matched to a gene: 10. The germline V gene has CDR1 MGHRA and CDR2 YSYEKL. CDR3 amino acids: CASSHPGTIFNEQYF. CDR3 DNA sequence: TGCGCCAGCAGCCATCCCGGGACTATTTTCAACGAGCAGTACTTC.

V and J are TRBV13 and TRBJ2-4; 12 bases fit TRBD2. The CDR3 has 18 residues. CDR1 is PRHDT and CDR2 is FYEKMQ in the germline V gene (reference sequence). The V gene end was trimmed by 4 bases and the J gene end by 0 bases; junction bases not matched to a gene: 7. In nucleotides, the CDR3 is TGTGCCAGCAGCTCAGGACTAGCGGGGATACTAGCCAAAAACATTCAGTACTTC. Translation gives CASSSGLAGILAKNIQYF. Complete variable domain (other parts from reference TRBV13 and TRBJ2-4): AAGVIQSPRHLIKEKRETATLKCYPIPRHDTVYWYQQGPGQDPQFLISFYEKMQSDKGSIPDRFSAQQFSDYHSELNMSSLELGDSALYFCASSSGLAGILAKNIQYFGAGTRLSVL.

This chain uses TRBV10-2 with TRBJ2-2; TRBD2 is a possible D gene (6 bases). CDR1 and CDR2 from the germline V gene are WSHSY and SAAADI. This CDR3 region has 13 residues. Trimming removed 2 bases at V and 6 bases at J, with 7 bases between. The CDR3 is CASSEASAGELFF. CDR3 coding DNA: TGCGCCAGCAGTGAGGCTAGCGCCGGGGAGCTGTTTTTT.

This clone was detected once. The genes are TRBV9 and TRBJ2-1; 14 bases fit TRBD2. Germline lookup yields CDR1 SGDLS and CDR2 YYNGEE. V shed 0 bases, J shed 8 bases, and the junction held 7 bases outside the gene matches. CDR3 length: 17 residues. CDR3 coding DNA: TGTGCCAGCAGCGTAGAGGGACTAGCGGGAGAGTGGGATGAGCAGTTCTTC. Its translation: CASSVEGLAGEWDEQFF.

The rearrangement joins TRBV5-6 to TRBJ2-5, with D perhaps TRBD1 (6 bases). With 5 bases removed from V and 10 bases from J, the gap between germline ends came to 24 bases. The germline V gene encodes CDR1 SGHDT and CDR2 YYEEEE. This CDR3 contains 15 residues. The DNA of the CDR3 is TGTGCCAGCAGTCTCCCACAGGGCCCATTTCAGGACCAGTACTTC. This encodes CASSLPQGPFQDQYF.

The rearrangement joins TRBV6-1 to TRBJ1-1; D call uncertain. Deletions cut 0 bases from V and 3 bases from J, with 5 bases between. From germline, CDR1 is MNHNS and CDR2 SASEGT. This CDR3 spans 13 amino acids. CDR3 sequence reads: CASSEAEDTEAFF. CDR3 coding DNA: TGTGCCAGCAGTGAAGCCGAGGACACTGAAGCTTTCTTT.

CDR3 protein: CASSLELGTAGYTF. CDR3 DNA sequence: TGCGCCAGCAGCTTGGAGCTAGGGACTGCTGGCTACACCTTC. The gene calls are TRBV5-1 and TRBJ1-2; D may be TRBD1 (5 bases). This CDR3 has 14 residues. Trimming took off 0 bases at V and 7 bases at J, with 13 bases between the two ends. CDR1 is SGHRS and CDR2 is YFSETQ in the germline V gene. The full variable domain, its missing parts supplied by reference TRBV5-1 and TRBJ1-2, is KAGVTQTPRYLIKTRGQQVTLSCSPISGHRSVSWYQQTPGQGLQFLFEYFSETQRNKGNFPGRFSGRQFSNSRSEMNVSTLELGDSALYLCASSLELGTAGYTFGSGTRLTVV.

This rearrangement joins TRBV19 to TRBJ1-1; TRBD1 might be the D (5 bases). Germline loops: CDR1 LNHDA, CDR2 SQIVND (reference sequence). Trimming shortened V by 6 bases and J by 5 bases, and 13 bases separated the two germline ends. The length of the CDR3 is 13 residues. The CDR3 is CASRGGLRTEAFF. Written as DNA, the CDR3 is TGTGCCAGTAGGGGGGGGTTGAGGACTGAAGCTTTCTTT.

The chain recombines TRBV4-1 with TRBJ1-2; D is uncertain. Germline CDR1 and CDR2: MGHRA and YSYEKL. CDR3 length equals 13 residues. V was pared by 0 bases and J by 8 bases, with 10 bases between. This CDR3 is CASSQDGMRGYTF. For the CDR3, the DNA is TGCGCCAGCAGCCAAGATGGCATGCGGGGCTACACCTTC.

The chain couples TRBV11-2 to TRBJ2-1, with 12 bases lining up with TRBD1. The CDR3 extends over 15 amino acids. Germline V gene sequence: CDR1 SGHAT, CDR2 FQNNGV. V lost 5 bases, J lost 6 bases, and 5 bases stayed unmatched. For the CDR3, the DNA is TGTGCCAGCAGCCCTAGGGACAGGGGGCTCAATGAGCAGTTCTTC. Its protein product is CASSPRDRGLNEQFF.

The chain links TRBV12-5 to TRBJ1-2, with 9 bases identical to TRBD1. CDR1 and CDR2 (germline): LGHNT, FRNRAP. J gave up 4 bases and V 6 bases, and 15 bases lay outside the gene matches. The CDR3 has 17 amino acids. In nucleotides, the CDR3 is TGTGCTAGTGGACCCCGAACAGGGGGCGCATTCGGCTATGGCTACACCTTC. Translation gives CASGPRTGGAFGYGYTF.

This chain joins TRBV5-1 and TRBJ2-2, with unresolved D. CDR1 and CDR2 from the germline V gene are SGHRS and YFSETQ. This CDR3 spans 15 amino acids. Trimming left V 0 bases short and J 0 bases short, with 6 bases between. CDR3 region: CASSLGLANTGELFF. The DNA of the CDR3 is TGCGCCAGCAGCTTGGGACTCGCGAACACCGGGGAGCTGTTTTTT.

The V gene is TRBV21-1, the J gene TRBJ2-6; the table names TRBD2, a call not compared with the DNA. TRBV21-1 counts as a pseudogene. This CDR3 region has 18 residues. This chain's CDR3 is CASSKRSSGRAGANVLTF. The CDR3 bases are TGTGCCAGCAGCAAAAGGTCGAGCGGGAGAGCTGGGGCCAACGTCCTGACTTTC.